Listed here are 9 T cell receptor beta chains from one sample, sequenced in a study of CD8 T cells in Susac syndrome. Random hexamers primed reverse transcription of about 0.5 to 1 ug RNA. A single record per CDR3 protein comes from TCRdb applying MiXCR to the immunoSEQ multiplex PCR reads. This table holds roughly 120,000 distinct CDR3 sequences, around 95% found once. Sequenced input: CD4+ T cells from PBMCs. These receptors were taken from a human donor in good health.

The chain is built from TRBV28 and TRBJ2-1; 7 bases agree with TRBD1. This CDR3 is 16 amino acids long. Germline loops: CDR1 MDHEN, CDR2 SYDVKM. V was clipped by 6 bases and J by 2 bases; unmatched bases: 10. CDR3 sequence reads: CASSTTGAVAYNEQFF. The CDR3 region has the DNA TGTGCCAGCAGCACCACAGGGGCCGTAGCCTACAATGAGCAGTTCTTC.

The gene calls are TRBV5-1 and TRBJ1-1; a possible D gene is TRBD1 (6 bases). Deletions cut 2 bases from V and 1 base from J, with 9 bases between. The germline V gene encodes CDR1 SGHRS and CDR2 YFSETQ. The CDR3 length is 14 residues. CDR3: CASSFGQTNTEAFF. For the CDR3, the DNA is TGCGCCAGCAGCTTCGGACAGACGAACACTGAAGCTTTCTTT.

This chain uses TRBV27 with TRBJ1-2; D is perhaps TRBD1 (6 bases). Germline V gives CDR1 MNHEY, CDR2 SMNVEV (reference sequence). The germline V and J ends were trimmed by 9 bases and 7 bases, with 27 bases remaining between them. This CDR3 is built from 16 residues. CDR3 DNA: TGTGCCAGTTGTTCGCTTGGGGCAGGGGAAAAGGGTGGCTACACCTTC. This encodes CASCSLGAGEKGGYTF.

CDR3 DNA: TGCAGTGCTAGGGGCGGGACTAGCGGCTACGAGCAGTACTTC. Translation gives CSARGGTSGYEQYF. The gene calls are TRBV20-1 and TRBJ2-7, with 11 bases that match TRBD2. The ends lost 3 bases at V and 3 bases at J; junction bases unmatched: 4. This CDR3 has 14 residues. Germline CDR1 and CDR2: DFQATT and SNEGSKA (reference sequence).

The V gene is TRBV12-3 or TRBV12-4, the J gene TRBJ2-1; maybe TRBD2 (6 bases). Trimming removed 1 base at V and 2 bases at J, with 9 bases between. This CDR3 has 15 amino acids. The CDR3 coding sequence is TGTGCCAGCAGTTTAGAGCGACTAGCCTACAATGAGCAGTTCTTC. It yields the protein CASSLERLAYNEQFF.

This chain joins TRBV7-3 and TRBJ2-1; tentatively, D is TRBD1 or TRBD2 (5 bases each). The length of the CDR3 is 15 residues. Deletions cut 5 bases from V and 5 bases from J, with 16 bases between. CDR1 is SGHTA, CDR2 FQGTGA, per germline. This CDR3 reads CASSGGWPYDNEQFF. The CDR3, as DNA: TGTGCCAGCAGCGGGGGATGGCCGTACGACAATGAGCAGTTCTTC.

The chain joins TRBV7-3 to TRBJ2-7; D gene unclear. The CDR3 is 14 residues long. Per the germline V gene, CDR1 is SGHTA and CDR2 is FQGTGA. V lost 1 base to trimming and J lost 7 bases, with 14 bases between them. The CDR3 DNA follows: TGTGCCAGCAGCTTAAGTCACGGATCAAGGGAGCAGTACTTC. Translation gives CASSLSHGSREQYF.

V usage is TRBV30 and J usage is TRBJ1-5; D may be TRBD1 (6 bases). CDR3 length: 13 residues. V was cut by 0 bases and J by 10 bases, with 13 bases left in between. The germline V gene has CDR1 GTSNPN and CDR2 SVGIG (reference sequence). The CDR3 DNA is TGTGCCTGGAGTGTAGGGGGAATTCCTCCCCAGCATTTT. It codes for CAWSVGGIPPQHF.

CDR3: CASSFIGAGELFF. The CDR3 coding sequence is TGTGCCAGCAGCTTTATCGGGGCCGGGGAGCTGTTTTTT. The chain carries TRBV7-2 and TRBJ2-2; TRBD2 is a possible D gene (5 bases). V was cut by 3 bases and J by 6 bases, with 8 bases left in between. The CDR3 length is 13 residues. Per the germline V gene, CDR1 is SGHTA and CDR2 is FQGNSA.